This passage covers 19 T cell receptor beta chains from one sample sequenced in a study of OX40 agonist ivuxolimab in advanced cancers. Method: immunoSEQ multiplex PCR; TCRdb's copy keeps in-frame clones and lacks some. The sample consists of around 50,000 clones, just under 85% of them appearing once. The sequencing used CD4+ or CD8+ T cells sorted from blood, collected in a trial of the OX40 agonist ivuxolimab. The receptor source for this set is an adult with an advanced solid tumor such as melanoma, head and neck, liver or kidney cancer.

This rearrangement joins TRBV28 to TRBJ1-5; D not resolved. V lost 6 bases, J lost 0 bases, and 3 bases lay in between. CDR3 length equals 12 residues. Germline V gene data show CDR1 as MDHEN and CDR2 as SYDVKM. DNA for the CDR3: TGTGCCAGCAGGGTTAGCAATCAGCCCCAGCATTTT. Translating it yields CASRVSNQPQHF.

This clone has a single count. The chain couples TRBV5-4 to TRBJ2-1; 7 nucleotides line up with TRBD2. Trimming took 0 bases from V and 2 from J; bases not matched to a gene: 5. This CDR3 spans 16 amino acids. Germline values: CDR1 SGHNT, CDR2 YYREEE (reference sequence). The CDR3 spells CASSLGPGRAYNEQFF. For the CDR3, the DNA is TGTGCCAGCAGCTTGGGGCCAGGGAGGGCCTACAATGAGCAGTTCTTC.

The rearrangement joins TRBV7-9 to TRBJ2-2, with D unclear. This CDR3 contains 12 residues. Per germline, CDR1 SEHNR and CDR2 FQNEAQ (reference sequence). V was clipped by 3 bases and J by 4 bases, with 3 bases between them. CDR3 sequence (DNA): TGTGCCAGCAGCTTTAGCACCGGGGAGCTGTTTTTT. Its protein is CASSFSTGELFF.

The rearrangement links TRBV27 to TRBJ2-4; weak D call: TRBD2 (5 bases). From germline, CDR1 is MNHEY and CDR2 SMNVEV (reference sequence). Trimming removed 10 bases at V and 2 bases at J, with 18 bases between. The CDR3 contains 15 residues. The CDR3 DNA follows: TGTGCCACCCGTTTGACGGCGGGTTCCAAAAACATTCAGTACTTC. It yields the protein CATRLTAGSKNIQYF.

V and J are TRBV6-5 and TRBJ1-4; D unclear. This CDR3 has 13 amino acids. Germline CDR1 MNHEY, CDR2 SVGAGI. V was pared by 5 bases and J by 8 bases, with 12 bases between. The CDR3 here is CASSQPGSEKLFF. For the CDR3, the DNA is TGTGCCAGCAGTCAACCGGGCTCGGAAAAACTGTTTTTT.

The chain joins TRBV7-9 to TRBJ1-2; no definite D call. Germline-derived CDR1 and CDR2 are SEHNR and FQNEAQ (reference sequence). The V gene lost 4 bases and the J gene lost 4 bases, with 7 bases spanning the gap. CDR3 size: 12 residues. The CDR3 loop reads CASSSPGYGYTF. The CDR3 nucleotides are TGTGCCAGCAGCTCTCCAGGCTATGGCTACACCTTC.

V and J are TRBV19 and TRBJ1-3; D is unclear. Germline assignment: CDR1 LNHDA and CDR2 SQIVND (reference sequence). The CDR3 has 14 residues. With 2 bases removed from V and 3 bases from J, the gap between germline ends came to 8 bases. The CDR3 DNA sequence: TGTGCCAGTAGTATAATGGGGATTGGAAACACCATATATTTT. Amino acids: CASSIMGIGNTIYF.

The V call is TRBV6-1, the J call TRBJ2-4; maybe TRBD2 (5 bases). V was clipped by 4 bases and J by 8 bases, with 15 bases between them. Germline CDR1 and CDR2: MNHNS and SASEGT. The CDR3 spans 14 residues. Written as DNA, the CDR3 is TGTGCCAGCAGTGTAAAGGCCCTGGAGGACATTCAGTACTTC. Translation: CASSVKALEDIQYF.

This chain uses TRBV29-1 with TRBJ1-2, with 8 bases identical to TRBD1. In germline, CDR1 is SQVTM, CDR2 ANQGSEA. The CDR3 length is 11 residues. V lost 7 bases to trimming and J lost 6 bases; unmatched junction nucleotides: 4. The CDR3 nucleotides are TGCAGCGGAGGACAGGGCGATGGCTACACCTTC. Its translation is CSGGQGDGYTF.

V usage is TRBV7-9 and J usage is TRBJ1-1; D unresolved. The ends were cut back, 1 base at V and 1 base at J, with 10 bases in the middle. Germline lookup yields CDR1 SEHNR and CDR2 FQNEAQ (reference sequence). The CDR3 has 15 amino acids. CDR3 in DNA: TGTGCCAGCAGCTTAGGAGGTGGGCCGAACACTGAAGCTTTCTTT. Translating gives CASSLGGGPNTEAFF.

CDR3 protein: CASSRTATHNYGYTF. CDR3 nucleotide sequence: TGTGCCAGCAGTCGGACAGCGACCCATAACTATGGCTACACCTTC. The chain couples TRBV27 to TRBJ1-2; tentatively, D is TRBD1 (6 bases). The V and J ends lost 5 bases and 1 base respectively, with 14 bases between them. Per the germline V gene, CDR1 is MNHEY and CDR2 is SMNVEV (reference sequence). The CDR3 loop spans 15 amino acids.

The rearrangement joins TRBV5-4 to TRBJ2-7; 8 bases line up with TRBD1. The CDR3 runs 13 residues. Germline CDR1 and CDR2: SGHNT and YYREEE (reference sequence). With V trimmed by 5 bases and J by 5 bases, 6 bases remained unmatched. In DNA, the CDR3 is TGTGCCAGCAGTGGACAGGGTGAGGACGAGCAGTACTTC. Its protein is CASSGQGEDEQYF.

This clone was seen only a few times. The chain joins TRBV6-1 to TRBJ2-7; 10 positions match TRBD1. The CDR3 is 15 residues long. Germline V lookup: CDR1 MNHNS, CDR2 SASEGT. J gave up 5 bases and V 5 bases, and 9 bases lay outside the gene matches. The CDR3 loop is CASSWAGQGEHEQYF. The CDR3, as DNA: TGTGCCAGCAGTTGGGCCGGACAGGGGGAACACGAGCAGTACTTC.

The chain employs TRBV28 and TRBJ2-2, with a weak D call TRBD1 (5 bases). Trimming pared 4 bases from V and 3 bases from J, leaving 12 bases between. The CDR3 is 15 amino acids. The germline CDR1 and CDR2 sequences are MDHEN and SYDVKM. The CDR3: CASSWGILDTGELFF. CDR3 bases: TGTGCCAGCAGTTGGGGCATATTAGACACCGGGGAGCTGTTTTTT.

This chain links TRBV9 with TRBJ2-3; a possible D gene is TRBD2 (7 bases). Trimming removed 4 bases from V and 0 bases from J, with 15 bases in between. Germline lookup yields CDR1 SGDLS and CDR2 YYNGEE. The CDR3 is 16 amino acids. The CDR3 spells CASSHEGGASTDTQYF. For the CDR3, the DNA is TGTGCCAGCAGCCACGAGGGGGGGGCTAGCACAGATACGCAGTATTTT.

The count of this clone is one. Here the CDR3 reads CASSIGVQYF. The CDR3 region has the DNA TGTGCCAGCAGTATCGGGGTGCAGTACTTC. J is TRBJ2-7 and V is TRBV6-6, with D perhaps matching TRBD2 (5 bases). V lost 5 bases to trimming and J lost 9 bases, with 8 bases between them. CDR1 is MNHNY, CDR2 SVGAGI, per germline (reference sequence). The CDR3 is 10 residues long.

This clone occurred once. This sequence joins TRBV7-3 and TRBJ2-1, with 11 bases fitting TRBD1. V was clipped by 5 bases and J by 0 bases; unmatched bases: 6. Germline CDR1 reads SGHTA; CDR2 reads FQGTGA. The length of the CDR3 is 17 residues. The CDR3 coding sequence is TGTGCCAGCAGCCCCGTAGGGACAGGGGGCTCCTACAATGAGCAGTTCTTC. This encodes CASSPVGTGGSYNEQFF.

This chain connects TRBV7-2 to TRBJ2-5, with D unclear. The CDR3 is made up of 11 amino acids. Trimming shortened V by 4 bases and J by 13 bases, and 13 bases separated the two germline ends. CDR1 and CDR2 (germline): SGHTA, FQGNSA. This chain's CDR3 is CASSSYLARYF. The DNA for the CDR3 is TGTGCCAGCAGCTCCTACTTGGCCCGGTACTTC.

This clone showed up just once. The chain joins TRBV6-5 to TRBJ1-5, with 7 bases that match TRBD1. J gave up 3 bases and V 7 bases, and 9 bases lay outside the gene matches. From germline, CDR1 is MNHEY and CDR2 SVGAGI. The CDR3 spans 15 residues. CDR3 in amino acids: CASKRRGTANQPQHF. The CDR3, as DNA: TGTGCCAGCAAGAGACGAGGGACAGCCAATCAGCCCCAGCATTTT.